This TCR beta chain was documented in a study of T cell changes during pregnancy in multiple sclerosis. Germline V gives CDR1 SGHTA, CDR2 FQGNSA. This CDR3 region has 13 residues. The germline V and J ends were trimmed by 3 bases and 8 bases, with 13 bases remaining between them. The assay was immunoSEQ multiplex PCR, and TCRdb's table has in-frame clones only and misses some. The table has approximately 100,000 clones, 90% to 95% seen once; the top ten hold around 2.3%. The sequenced sample was peripheral blood, obtained in the third trimester of pregnancy. The sequence was obtained from a female donor with multiple sclerosis, enrolled in a pregnancy study. The chain recombines TRBV7-2 with TRBJ1-1; perhaps TRBD1 as D (6 bases). This chain's CDR3 is CASSFGQSNEAFF. CDR3 DNA: TGTGCCAGCAGCTTTGGACAGTCCAACGAAGCTTTCTTT.